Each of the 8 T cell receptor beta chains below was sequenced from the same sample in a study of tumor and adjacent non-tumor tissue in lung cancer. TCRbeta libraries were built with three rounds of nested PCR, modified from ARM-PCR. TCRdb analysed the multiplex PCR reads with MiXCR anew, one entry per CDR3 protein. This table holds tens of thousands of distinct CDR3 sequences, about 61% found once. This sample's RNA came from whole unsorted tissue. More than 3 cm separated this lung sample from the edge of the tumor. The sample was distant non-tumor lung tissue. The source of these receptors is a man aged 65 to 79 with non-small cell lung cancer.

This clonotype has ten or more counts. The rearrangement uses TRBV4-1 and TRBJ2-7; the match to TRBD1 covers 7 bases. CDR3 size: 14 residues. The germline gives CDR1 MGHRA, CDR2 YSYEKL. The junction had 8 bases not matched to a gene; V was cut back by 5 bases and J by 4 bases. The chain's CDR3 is CASSTTGPPYEQYF. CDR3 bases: TGCGCCAGCAGCACGACAGGGCCGCCTTACGAGCAGTACTTC.

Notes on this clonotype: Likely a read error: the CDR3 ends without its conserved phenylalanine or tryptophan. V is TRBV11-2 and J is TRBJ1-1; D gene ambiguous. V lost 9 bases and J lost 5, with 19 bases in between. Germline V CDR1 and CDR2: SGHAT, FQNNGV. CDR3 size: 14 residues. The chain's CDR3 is CASSKTQGRTEAFL. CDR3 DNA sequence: TGTGCCAGTAGCAAGACCCAAGGGCGGACTGAAGCTTTCCTT.

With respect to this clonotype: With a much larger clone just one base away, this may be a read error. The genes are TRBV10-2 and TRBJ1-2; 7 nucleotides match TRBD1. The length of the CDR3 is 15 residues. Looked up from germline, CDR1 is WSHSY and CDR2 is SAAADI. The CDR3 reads CASSVRGRSDYGCTF. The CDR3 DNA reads TGCGCCAGCAGTGTGAGGGGGCGCAGCGACTATGGCTGCACCTTC.

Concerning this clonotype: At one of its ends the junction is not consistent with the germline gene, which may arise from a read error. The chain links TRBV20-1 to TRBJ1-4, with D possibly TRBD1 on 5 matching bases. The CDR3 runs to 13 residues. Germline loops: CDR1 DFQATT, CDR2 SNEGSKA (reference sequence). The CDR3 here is CSASRDGNEELFF. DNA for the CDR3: TGCAGTGCTTCCCGGGACGGCAATGAAGAACTGTTTTTT.

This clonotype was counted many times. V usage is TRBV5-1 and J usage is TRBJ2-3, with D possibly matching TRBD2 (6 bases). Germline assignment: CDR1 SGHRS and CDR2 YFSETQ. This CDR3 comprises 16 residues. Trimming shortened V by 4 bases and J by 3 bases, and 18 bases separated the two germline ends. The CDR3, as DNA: TGCGCCAGCAGCGAGGAGGGGCTCCGGGGTACAGATACGCAGTATTTT. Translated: CASSEEGLRGTDTQYF.

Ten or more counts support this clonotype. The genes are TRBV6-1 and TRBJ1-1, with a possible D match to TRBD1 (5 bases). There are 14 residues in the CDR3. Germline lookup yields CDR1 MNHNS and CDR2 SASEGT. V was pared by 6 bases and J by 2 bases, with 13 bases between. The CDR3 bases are TGTGCCAGCAGAGGGGCAGCAATTAACACTGAAGCTTTCTTT. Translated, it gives CASRGAAINTEAFF.

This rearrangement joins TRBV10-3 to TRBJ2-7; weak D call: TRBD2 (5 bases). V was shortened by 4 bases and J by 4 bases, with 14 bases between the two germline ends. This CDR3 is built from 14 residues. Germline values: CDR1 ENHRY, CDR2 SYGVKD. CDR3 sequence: CAISGSGTSYEQYF. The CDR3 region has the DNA TGTGCCATCAGTGGGAGCGGAACCTCATACGAGCAGTACTTC.

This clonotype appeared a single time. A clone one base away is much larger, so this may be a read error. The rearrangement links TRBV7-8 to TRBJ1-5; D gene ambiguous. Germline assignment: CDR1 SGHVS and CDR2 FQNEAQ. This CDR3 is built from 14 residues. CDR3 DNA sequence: TGTGACAGCAGCCCCCTCGGGGTGAATCAGCCCCAGCATTTT. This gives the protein CDSSPLGVNQPQHF. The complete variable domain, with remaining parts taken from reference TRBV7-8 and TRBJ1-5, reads GAGVSQSPRYKVAKRGQDVALRCDPISGHVSLFWYQQALGQGPEFLTYFQNEAQLDKSGLPSDRFFAERPEGSVSTLKIQRTQQEDSAVYLCDSSPLGVNQPQHFGDGTRLSIL.